This TCR beta chain was obtained from a study of T cell responses to AZD1222 COVID-19 vaccine. Study as a whole: Second-dose intervals of approximately 4 or approximately 12 weeks were pooled. Study observations and caveats: A reported finding is that nearly half of spike-specific TCRs target unmutated variant regions. Females made up more of the donors, who were largely white British, and clonal diversity may have come out too low.

Sequencing was performed with immunoSEQ multiplex PCR; in TCRdb, only in-frame clones are kept and a portion is missing. The top ten hold around 2% of the sample, which has tens of thousands of clones, about 89% seen once. The V gene lost 4 bases and the J gene lost 2 bases, with 17 bases spanning the gap. Germline V gene lookup returns CDR1 SGDLS and CDR2 YYNGEE. CDR3 length: 16 amino acids. This clone was seen a single time. Its target is unknown. V usage is TRBV9 and J usage is TRBJ2-3; D could derive from TRBD1 or TRBD2 (5 bases each). Here the sequenced sample was peripheral blood, taken on day 0 of AZD1222 vaccination. The source is an adult in good health. For the CDR3, the DNA is TGTGCCAGCAGCCCAGGCTGGGACGCTTTCACAGATACGCAGTATTTT. Its protein product is CASSPGWDAFTDTQYF.